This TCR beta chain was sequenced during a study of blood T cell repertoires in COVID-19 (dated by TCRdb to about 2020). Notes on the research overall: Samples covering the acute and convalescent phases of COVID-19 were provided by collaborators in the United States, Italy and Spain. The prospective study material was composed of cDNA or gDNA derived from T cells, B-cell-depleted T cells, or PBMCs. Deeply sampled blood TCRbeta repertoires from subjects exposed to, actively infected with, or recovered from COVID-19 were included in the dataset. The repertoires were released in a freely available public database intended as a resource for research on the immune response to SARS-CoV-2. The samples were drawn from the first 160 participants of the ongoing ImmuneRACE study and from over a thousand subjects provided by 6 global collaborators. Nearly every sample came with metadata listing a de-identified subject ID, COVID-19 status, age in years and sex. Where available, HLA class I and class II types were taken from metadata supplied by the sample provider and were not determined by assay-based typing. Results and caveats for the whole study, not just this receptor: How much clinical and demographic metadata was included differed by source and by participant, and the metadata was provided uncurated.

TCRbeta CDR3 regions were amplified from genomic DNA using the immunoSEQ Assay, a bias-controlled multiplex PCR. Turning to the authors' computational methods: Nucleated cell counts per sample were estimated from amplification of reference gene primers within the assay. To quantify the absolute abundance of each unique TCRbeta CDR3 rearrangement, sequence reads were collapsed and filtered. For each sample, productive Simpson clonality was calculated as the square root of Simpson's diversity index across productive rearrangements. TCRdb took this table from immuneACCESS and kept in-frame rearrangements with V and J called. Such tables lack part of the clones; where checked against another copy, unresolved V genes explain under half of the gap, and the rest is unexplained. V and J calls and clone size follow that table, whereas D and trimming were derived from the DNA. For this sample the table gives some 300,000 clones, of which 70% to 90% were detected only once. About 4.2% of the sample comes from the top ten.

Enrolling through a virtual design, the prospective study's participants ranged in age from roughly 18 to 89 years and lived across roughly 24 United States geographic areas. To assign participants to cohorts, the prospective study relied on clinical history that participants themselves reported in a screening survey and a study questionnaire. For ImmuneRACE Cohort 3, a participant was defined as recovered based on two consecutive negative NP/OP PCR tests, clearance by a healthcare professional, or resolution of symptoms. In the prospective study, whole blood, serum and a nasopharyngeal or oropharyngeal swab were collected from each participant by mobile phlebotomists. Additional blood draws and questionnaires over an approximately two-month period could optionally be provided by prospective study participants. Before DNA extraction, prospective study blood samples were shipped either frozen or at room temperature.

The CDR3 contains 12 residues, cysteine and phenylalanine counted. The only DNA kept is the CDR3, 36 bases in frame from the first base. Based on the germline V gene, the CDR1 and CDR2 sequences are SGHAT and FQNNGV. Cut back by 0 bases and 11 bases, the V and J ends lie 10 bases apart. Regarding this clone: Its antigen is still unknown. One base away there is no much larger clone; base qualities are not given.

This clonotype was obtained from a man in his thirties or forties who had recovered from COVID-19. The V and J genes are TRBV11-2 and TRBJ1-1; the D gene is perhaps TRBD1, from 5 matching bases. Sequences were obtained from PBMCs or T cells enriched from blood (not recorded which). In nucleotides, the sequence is TGTGCCAGCAGCTTAGAGGGCCGGGGGGCTTTCTTT. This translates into CASSLEGRGAFF.